One and the same sample provided the 12 T cell receptor beta chains below, sequenced in a study of cytomegalovirus exposure and HLA in healthy donors. PCR employed 60 Vbeta and 13 Jbeta primers. Assay: immunoSEQ multiplex PCR; the TCRdb copy retains only in-frame clones and omits some. In the table there are roughly 150,000 clones, 82% of which are singletons. Sequencing used PBMCs. These TCRs come from a male donor in good health and CMV-seronegative.

The V and J genes are TRBV7-3 and TRBJ1-2; no reliable D call. Germline V gives CDR1 SGHTA, CDR2 FQGTGA. The CDR3 runs 13 residues. V was trimmed by 2 bases and J by 8 bases, leaving 12 bases between them. Here the CDR3 DNA reads TGTGCCAGCAGCTTAGGAGGGTGGCTGGGCTACACCTTC. This gives the protein CASSLGGWLGYTF.

V gene TRBV19 combines with J gene TRBJ2-3; D unresolved. The V end was cut by 8 bases, the J end by 2 bases, with 17 bases between. CDR1 is LNHDA and CDR2 is SQIVND in the germline V gene (reference sequence). This CDR3 is 15 amino acids long. The CDR3 nucleotides read TGTGCCAGTGACTTTTTGTCCGGTCCCACAGATACGCAGTATTTT. It codes for CASDFLSGPTDTQYF.

In DNA, the CDR3 is TGTGCCAGCAGCTTGGAGGCAGGGGATGGCTACGAGCAGTACTTC. Translated: CASSLEAGDGYEQYF. This sequence joins TRBV5-4 and TRBJ2-7; possible D gene TRBD1, 6 bases. The V gene lost 0 bases and the J gene lost 3 bases, with 13 bases spanning the gap. Germline loops: CDR1 SGHNT, CDR2 YYREEE (reference sequence). The CDR3 runs 15 residues. Filled out from reference TRBV5-4 and TRBJ2-7, the complete variable domain reads ETGVTQSPTHLIKTRGQQVTLRCSSQSGHNTVSWYQQALGQGPQFIFQYYREEENGRGNFPPRFSGLQFPNYSSELNVNALELDDSALYLCASSLEAGDGYEQYFGPGTRLTVT.

The V call is TRBV9, the J call TRBJ2-1; 9 bases fit TRBD2. Germline values: CDR1 SGDLS, CDR2 YYNGEE. J gave up 8 bases and V 1 base, and 7 bases lay outside the gene matches. This CDR3 spans 15 amino acids. CDR3: CASSVFSGSIYEQFF. The CDR3 coding sequence is TGTGCCAGCAGCGTATTTAGCGGGAGCATCTATGAGCAGTTCTTC.

The V call is TRBV9, the J call TRBJ2-7; TRBD2 matches 8 bases. CDR3 size: 14 residues. The junction had 9 bases not matched to a gene; V was cut back by 4 bases and J by 6 bases. Germline V CDR1 and CDR2: SGDLS, YYNGEE. CDR3 residues: CASSLQAGVAEQYF. The CDR3, as DNA: TGTGCCAGCAGCCTTCAAGCGGGAGTCGCCGAGCAGTACTTC.

This clone appeared once. The rearrangement uses TRBV5-4 and TRBJ2-2; TRBD1 matches 8 bases. J was trimmed by 0 bases and V by 3 bases; bases with no gene match: 4. Germline CDR1 reads SGHNT; CDR2 reads YYREEE (reference sequence). This CDR3 is 16 amino acids long. This CDR3 is CASSSQDRANTGELFF. As DNA, the CDR3 is TGTGCCAGCAGCTCCCAGGACAGGGCGAACACCGGGGAGCTGTTTTTT.

V gene TRBV7-2 combines with J gene TRBJ2-7, with a weak D call TRBD1 (5 bases). This CDR3 has 12 amino acids. Trimming removed 5 bases at V and 3 bases at J, with 8 bases between. Germline V gene lookup returns CDR1 SGHTA and CDR2 FQGNSA. CDR3 protein: CASSLQGYEQYF. The DNA for the CDR3 is TGTGCCAGCAGCCTCCAGGGCTACGAGCAGTACTTC.

The chain links TRBV11-2 to TRBJ2-2; D not certain. The CDR3 has 14 residues. The germline V and J ends were trimmed by 0 bases and 8 bases, with 10 bases remaining between them. Per germline, CDR1 SGHAT and CDR2 FQNNGV. CDR3 loop: CASSLEALSGELFF. CDR3 in DNA: TGTGCCAGCAGCTTAGAAGCCTTGAGTGGGGAGCTGTTTTTT.

The rearrangement joins TRBV19 to TRBJ2-7, with 7 bases matching TRBD2. Germline trimming cut 5 bases from V and 1 base from J; bases unmatched to any gene: 11. The CDR3 extends over 16 amino acids. Germline V gives CDR1 LNHDA, CDR2 SQIVND (reference sequence). CDR3: CASSPSERGRSYEQYF. CDR3 in DNA: TGTGCCAGTAGTCCCTCAGAGCGGGGACGGTCCTACGAGCAGTACTTC.

The rearrangement links TRBV30 to TRBJ2-1, with 10 bases matching TRBD2. With 0 bases clipped from V and 8 bases from J, the junction kept 4 bases outside the gene matches. In germline, CDR1 is GTSNPN, CDR2 SVGIG (reference sequence). The CDR3 is made up of 14 amino acids. The CDR3 spells CAWSVLAGDHEQFF. In DNA form, the CDR3 reads TGTGCCTGGAGTGTGCTAGCGGGAGATCATGAGCAGTTCTTC. Full variable domain (missing parts from reference TRBV30 and TRBJ2-1): SQTIHQWPATLVQPVGSPLSLECTVEGTSNPNLYWYRQAAGRGLQLLFYSVGIGQISSEVPQNLSASRPQDRQFILSSKKLLLSDSGFYLCAWSVLAGDHEQFFGPGTRLTVL.

V and J are TRBV9 and TRBJ2-2; 10 bases are shared with TRBD2. CDR3 length equals 16 residues. The germline gives CDR1 SGDLS, CDR2 YYNGEE. Unmatched junction bases numbered 4, after V lost 3 bases and J lost 2 bases. The chain's CDR3 is CASSAGTSVNTGELFF. In DNA, the CDR3 is TGTGCCAGCAGCGCCGGGACTAGCGTCAACACCGGGGAGCTGTTTTTT.

The chain has TRBV27 and TRBJ2-5, with D possibly being TRBD2 (5 bases). The J call may be incorrect, as the DNA end agrees better with TRBJ2-7. The length of the CDR3 is 15 residues. Germline values: CDR1 MNHEY, CDR2 SMNVEV (reference sequence). This chain's CDR3 is CASSTRAGDPYEQYF. CDR3 DNA: TGTGCCAGCAGTACAAGGGCGGGCGACCCCTACGAGCAGTACTTC.